This T cell receptor (beta chain) emerged from a study of T cells in localized non-small cell lung cancer. Produced via immunoSEQ multiplex PCR; TCRdb's table is partial and in-frame only. The data hold under 95,000 clones, with 70% to 90% observed a single time. Concerning this clone: Its target is unknown.

Broader study findings: Highest T cell clonality was seen in uninvolved adjacent lung, surpassing that measured in tumor. Appearances in adjacent lung were noted for a median 57 of the top 100 tumor clones. Without multi-region sequencing, intratumor heterogeneity could not be excluded. Higher adjacent-lung clonality was associated with shorter survival.

Trimming left V 7 bases short and J 3 bases short, with 22 bases between. CDR3 length equals 17 residues. CDR1 is LNHDA, CDR2 SQIVND, per germline (reference sequence). Material: peripheral blood, obtained before any cancer treatment. The TCR sequence derives from an older female donor with stage I lung adenocarcinoma. The chain carries TRBV19 and TRBJ1-5; tentative D call: TRBD1 (5 bases). The CDR3 bases are TGTGCCAGTATGACAAGGGGCCTCCTGGAACCCAATCAGCCCCAGCATTTT. Encoded protein: CASMTRGLLEPNQPQHF.